The entry that follows covers one TCR beta chain sequence. CDR1 and CDR2 from the germline V gene are SGHRS and YFSETQ. This CDR3 comprises 17 residues. Trimming cost V 4 bases and J 0 bases, with 18 bases left between them. The sample is drawn from a study of somatic mutations in cytotoxic T cells in rheumatoid arthritis. Study summary: Several of the V beta antibody-stained T-cell populations were flow-sorted at nearly 100% purity; V beta1+ cells were among them and were sequenced for TCRB.

Profiled with immunoSEQ multiplex PCR; TCRdb holds only in-frame clones, not every one. The repertoire has roughly 10,000 clones, more than 75% of them found once; the top ten carry about 12%. Positive selection with magnetic beads achieved the isolation of CD4+ and CD8+ cells, followed by a flow cytometry check of purity. Specimen: CD8+ T cells sorted from blood. V gene TRBV5-1 combines with J gene TRBJ2-3, with D hard to call. The clonotype originates from an adult with rheumatoid arthritis. CDR3 DNA: TGCGCCAGCAGCGGGTGGCCCGCAAGCACTAGCACAGATACGCAGTATTTT. It yields the protein CASSGWPASTSTDTQYF.